This TCR beta chain derives from a study of T cell repertoires in cytomegalovirus infection. Study as a whole: Well-studied HLA-B-restricted CMV epitopes were used in the study alongside recently identified HLA-C-restricted ones. A matching HLA type, together with CMV infection, was signaled by public TCR beta signatures.

Germline trimming cut 7 bases from V and 8 bases from J; bases unmatched to any gene: 12. This CDR3 is built from 16 residues. In germline, CDR1 is SEHNR, CDR2 FQNEAQ (reference sequence). Concerning this clonotype itself: Its antigen is undetermined.

Notes on the study in general: Cumulative frequency (of public TCR beta family members) identified carriers of CMV plus the relevant HLA. In two of eight donors, the top clonotype was HLA-C-restricted CMV-specific.

One entry per CDR3 protein results from TCRdb running MiXCR on the reads. The sample yields about 830,000 distinct CDR3 sequences, approximately 30% seen once. The receptor was derived from a human donor in good health (CMV status not recorded). Some clones in this sample may be carry-over from other donors' samples. The V gene is TRBV7-9, the J gene TRBJ1-6; 9 bases align to TRBD1. Sequenced material: cultured CD8+ T cells from PBMCs, taken from culture after CMV antigen stimulation. CDR3 in amino acids: CASTGTGSSWDSPLHF. DNA for the CDR3: TGTGCCAGCACGGGGACAGGGTCATCTTGGGATTCACCCCTCCACTTT. The full variable domain, rest sourced from reference TRBV7-9 and TRBJ1-6, is DTGVSQNPRHKITKRGQNVTFRCDPISEHNRLYWYRQTLGQGPEFLTYFQNEAQLEKSRLLSDRFSAERPKGSFSTLEIQRTEQGDSAMYLCASTGTGSSWDSPLHFGNGTRLTVT.